This TCR beta chain was captured in a study of early T cells in non-severe SARS-CoV-2 infection. Overall study context: Sequencing was performed on bulk RNA from unsorted whole blood, leaving chains unpaired.

This clonotype was seen repeatedly, ten times or more. Unique molecular identifiers were attached to individual cDNA molecules. TCRdb analysed the 5' RACE reads with MiXCR anew, one entry per CDR3 protein. The sample carries around 78,000 distinct CDR3 sequences, 11% to 15% recorded once. Sequencing was performed on whole blood. This clonotype originated in an adult who was a healthcare worker with PCR-confirmed SARS-CoV-2 infection or an uninfected control (not recorded which).

In DNA, the CDR3 is TGTGCCAGCAGGCGGGACACCGGGGTGGAGACCCAGTACTTC. Protein sequence: CASRRDTGVETQYF. The gene calls are TRBV6-1 and TRBJ2-5; D might be TRBD1 or TRBD2, each matching 6 bases. The CDR3 has 14 amino acids. V dropped 6 bases and J dropped 5 bases, with 16 bases sitting between them. The germline V gene encodes CDR1 MNHNS and CDR2 SASEGT.